The 2 T cell receptor beta chains listed next were all sequenced from one sample in a study of blood T cell repertoires in COVID-19. Measured with immunoSEQ multiplex PCR; TCRdb has only the in-frame clones, and not every one. The data hold hundreds of thousands of clones, with around 87% observed a single time. Sequences were obtained from PBMCs or T cells enriched from blood (not recorded which). The receptors come from a man aged 40-50 years in a cohort exposed to, infected with or recovered from COVID-19 (not recorded which).

As regards this clone: Other DNA sequences in the sample encode the same CDR3. This chain uses TRBV6-5 with TRBJ2-7; possible D gene TRBD1, 6 bases. V shed 2 bases and J shed 1 base, with 9 bases lying between them. The CDR3 extends over 14 amino acids. Germline CDR1 MNHEY, CDR2 SVGAGI. The CDR3 DNA sequence: TGTGCCAGCAGTTACCGGGACACGTCCTACGAGCAGTACTTC. Protein: CASSYRDTSYEQYF.

The rearrangement links TRBV11-2 to TRBJ2-3; a weak D match, TRBD1 (6 bases). The V gene's germline CDR1 is SGHAT and CDR2 FQNNGV. The V and J ends lost 5 bases and 4 bases respectively, with 13 bases between them. The CDR3 sequence is 14 residues long. CDR3 DNA: TGTGCCAGCAGCCCAGGGGCTACGCCAGATACGCAGTATTTT. This gives the protein CASSPGATPDTQYF.